The subject of this entry is one TCR beta chain. What it recognizes is unknown. Each sample had roughly 430 ng DNA, as two 200 ng replicates, at survey resolution. TCRdb's copy holds only in-frame clones and misses some; the assay was immunoSEQ multiplex PCR. The data hold thousands of clones, with roughly 80% observed a single time. This sample was included in a study of hypomethylating agent response in myelodysplastic syndrome. Study-wide points: Across all patients and within response groups, hypomethylating treatment left richness, diversity and clonality without significant change.

Germline CDR1 is MGHRA and CDR2 is YSYEKL. V was pared by 2 bases and J by 5 bases, with 12 bases between. The length of the CDR3 is 14 residues. The origin of this receptor is a human donor with myelodysplastic syndrome. This sample comprised bone marrow, obtained before or after starting hypomethylating agent treatment for myelodysplastic syndrome (not recorded which). J is TRBJ2-5 and V is TRBV4-1, with D perhaps matching TRBD1 or TRBD2 (5 bases each). The CDR3 bases are TGCGCCAGCAGCCAATCGGGACGCGGGGAGACCCAGTACTTC. Its translation: CASSQSGRGETQYF.